These T cell receptor beta chains were read from a single sample in a study of spatial heterogeneity in lung cancer. MiXCR was run by TCRdb on the 5' RACE reads, yielding one entry per CDR3 protein. The table includes around 5,800 distinct CDR3 sequences, around 7.7% detected once. This specimen consisted of lung tumor tissue, obtained at surgery. The receptors stem from a female donor with early-stage non-small cell lung cancer. Both conserved end residues are part of each CDR3. A D gene is named only where the DNA matches it firmly. Where a row states a size, it is once, few, many or the class of an expanded clone; other rows omit it.

abundance	len	v_gene	d_gene	j_gene	CDR3nt	CDR3aa
many	15	TRBV12-3/TRBV12-4	-	TRBJ2-1	TGTGCCAGCAGTCTCTCTATCGGGGGGCTAAATGAGCAGTTCTTC	CASSLSIGGLNEQFF
many	15	TRBV18	TRBD1	TRBJ2-5	TGTGCCAGCTCACCACCGAACAGGGGGCATGAGACCCAGTACTTC	CASSPPNRGHETQYF
medium-sized	14	TRBV7-3	-	TRBJ2-7	TGTGCCAGCAGCTTAAACGTCGGGTCCTACGAGCAGTACTTC	CASSLNVGSYEQYF
many	15	TRBV7-8	-	TRBJ2-6	TGTGCCAGCAGCTTTTCCGGGCCTGGGGCCAACGTCCTGACTTTC	CASSFSGPGANVLTF
medium-sized	12	TRBV3-1	-	TRBJ2-5	TGTGCCAGCAGCCAAGTTGCGGAGACCCAGTACTTC	CASSQVAETQYF
medium-sized	13	TRBV20-1	-	TRBJ2-1	TGCAGTGCTCGGAAACCTTCCTACAATGAGCAGTTCTTC	CSARKPSYNEQFF
many	17	TRBV4-3	TRBD2	TRBJ2-1	TGCGCCAGCAGCCAAGAACTGACGGGGAGCGGGAGGGGCGAGCAGTTCTTC	CASSQELTGSGRGEQFF
medium-sized	15	TRBV11-2	-	TRBJ1-3	TGTGCCAGCAGCCGCAGGGAGAGCTCTGGAAACACCATATATTTT	CASSRRESSGNTIYF
-	15	TRBV28	TRBD1	TRBJ2-7	TGTGCCACCACCTGGGGACAGGGGAGCTCCTACGAGCAGTACTTC	CATTWGQGSSYEQYF
-	13	TRBV6-1	-	TRBJ2-5	TGTGCCAGCAGAACACATGAACAAGAGACCCAGTACTTC	CASRTHEQETQYF
few	13	TRBV20-1	-	TRBJ2-5	TGCAGTGCTAGCGGGGCAGCCCAAGAGACCCAGTACTTC	CSASGAAQETQYF
many	14	TRBV20-1	TRBD2	TRBJ2-5	TGCAGCCAAGAGACTAGCGGGCCCCAAGAGACCCAGTACTTC	CSQETSGPQETQYF
many	14	TRBV6-6	-	TRBJ1-6	TGTGCCAGCAGTTACCTTGAGGGAATTTCACCCCTCCACTTT	CASSYLEGISPLHF
many	17	TRBV12-3/TRBV12-4	TRBD1	TRBJ1-1	TGTGCCGAACTGGCGAGGTTGGAGACAGGGGTTAACACTGAAGCTTTCTTT	CAELARLETGVNTEAFF
many	15	TRBV12-3/TRBV12-4	TRBD1	TRBJ1-6	TGTGCCAGCAGTTTAAGGGGACAGGATAATTCACCCCTCCACTTT	CASSLRGQDNSPLHF
many	15	TRBV7-9	TRBD2	TRBJ2-1	TGTGCCAGCAGCCCATCTAGCGGGGCGGTCTATGAGCAGTTCTTC	CASSPSSGAVYEQFF
medium-sized	11	TRBV29-1	-	TRBJ1-1	TGCAGCGTCGTTGTCTTCACTGAAGCTTTCTTT	CSVVVFTEAFF
many	15	TRBV20-1	-	TRBJ2-3	TGCAGTGCTTTATCCCGGGGCACCATCACAGATACGCAGTATTTT	CSALSRGTITDTQYF
many	14	TRBV10-3	-	TRBJ1-2	TGTGCCATCAGTGAGCGGGGGGATAACTATGGCTACACCTTC	CAISERGDNYGYTF
medium-sized	13	TRBV6-2/TRBV6-3	-	TRBJ1-5	TGTGCCAGCAGCCCATACAAGAATCAGCCCCAGCATTTT	CASSPYKNQPQHF
many	18	TRBV28	TRBD2	TRBJ2-7	TGTGCTTCCGAGGGGGCTAGCGGGACCGGAGGGCGAACGGGAGAGCAGTACTTC	CASEGASGTGGRTGEQYF
many	15	TRBV12-3/TRBV12-4	TRBD2	TRBJ2-3	TGTGCCAGCAGTTTGCGGCGGGAGGGAGTAGATACGCAGTATTTT	CASSLRREGVDTQYF
many	14	TRBV6-2/TRBV6-3	TRBD1	TRBJ1-6	TGTGCCAGCAGTTACGGGACAGGCGGATCACCCCTCCACTTT	CASSYGTGGSPLHF
many	14	TRBV11-2	TRBD1	TRBJ1-2	TGTGCCAGCAGCTTACTCCAGACAGGGAGCGGCTACACCTTC	CASSLLQTGSGYTF
many	11	TRBV20-1	-	TRBJ2-3	TGCAGTCCCGGCGGCACAGATACGCAGTATTTT	CSPGGTDTQYF
many	14	TRBV6-5	-	TRBJ2-7	TGTGCCAGCAGTTACTCAAGTCAGGGAATCGAGCAGTACTTC	CASSYSSQGIEQYF
hyperexpanded	15	TRBV7-2	TRBD2	TRBJ2-7	TGTGCCAGCAGCTCAGGACTAGCGGGAGTGGGGGAGCAGTACTTC	CASSSGLAGVGEQYF
-	15	TRBV3-1	-	TRBJ2-2	TGTGCCAGCAGCCGAAAATCGGGGGCCACCGGGGAGCTGTTTTTT	CASSRKSGATGELFF
-	14	TRBV13	-	TRBJ1-4	TGTGCCAGCAGCTCAGGCGCAACTAATGAAAAACTGTTTTTT	CASSSGATNEKLFF
many	15	TRBV7-2	-	TRBJ2-2	TGTGCCAGCAGCTTAGTGCAGGGGAACACCGGGGAGCTGTTTTTT	CASSLVQGNTGELFF
medium-sized	15	TRBV7-2	-	TRBJ1-6	TGTGCCAGCAGCCCCCAAGGGCTACTTAATTCACCCCTCCACTTT	CASSPQGLLNSPLHF
many	15	TRBV7-9	TRBD2	TRBJ2-1	TGTGCCAGCAGCTTATGGACTAGCGGGGGAAATGAGCAGTTCTTC	CASSLWTSGGNEQFF
-	20	TRBV7-9	-	TRBJ2-2	TGTGCCAGCAGCCCCCTTGAGGGGAGATCCCCCACTGGAGCCACCGGGGAGCTGTTTTTT	CASSPLEGRSPTGATGELFF
many	14	TRBV12-3/TRBV12-4	TRBD1	TRBJ1-1	TGTGCCAGCAGCCCCGGGACAGGATACTTAAAAGCTTTCTTT	CASSPGTGYLKAFF